This T cell receptor beta chain emerged from a study of cytomegalovirus exposure and HLA in healthy donors. Findings of the study overall: Cytomegalovirus association was assigned to 170 or so TCR beta chains. Usually a TCR sequence was rare, but some public TCRs were found in many donors.

Concerning this clone: Its cognate antigen is unknown. A junction end diverges from the germline sequence, so it may reflect a read error. Within the sample, other DNA sequences also encode this same CDR3.

This CDR3 contains 16 residues. Germline assignment: CDR1 MDHEN and CDR2 SYDVKM. Only in-frame clones appear in the TCRdb table, and some are missing; sequencing was by immunoSEQ multiplex PCR. The table shows about 180,000 clones, with around 84% occurring only once. The V and J genes are TRBV28 and TRBJ1-2; perhaps TRBD1 as D (5 bases). The receptor comes from a man between 18 and 35 years old in good health and CMV-seropositive. The sequenced sample consisted of PBMCs. Here the CDR3 reads CASSPITGGVYYGYTF. DNA of the CDR3: TGCGCCAGCAGTCCCATAACCGGGGGGGTGTACTATGGCTACACCTTC.